This T cell receptor beta chain was found in a study of T cell changes during pregnancy in multiple sclerosis. V trimming: 7 bases; J trimming: 1 base; junction bases outside the gene matches: 9. Germline V CDR1 and CDR2: MNHEY, SVGAGI. This CDR3 contains 15 residues. Clones were read by immunoSEQ multiplex PCR, and TCRdb kept only the in-frame ones, dropping some. The table includes 50,000 or so clones, 80% to 90% detected once. This receptor was taken from a female donor with multiple sclerosis, enrolled in a pregnancy study. This material consisted of CD8+ T cells from peripheral blood mononuclear cells, taken in the second trimester of pregnancy. This chain connects TRBV6-5 to TRBJ1-1; 7 bases line up with TRBD1. Here the CDR3 DNA reads TGTGCCAGCACATATTGGACAGGAAGGAACACTGAAGCTTTCTTT. Encoded protein: CASTYWTGRNTEAFF.